The sequence of this TCR beta chain was determined in a study of blood T cell repertoires in COVID-19. Residents of about two dozen US areas, aged about 18 to 95 years, made up the participants. Data came from immunoSEQ multiplex PCR; TCRdb stores just in-frame clones and leaves some out. The table shows tens of thousands of clones, with 85% to 90% occurring only once. The CDR3 consists of 14 residues. Germline loops: CDR1 SEHNR, CDR2 FQNEAQ (reference sequence). V was clipped by 6 bases and J by 3 bases, with 15 bases between them. The J gene is TRBJ2-7, the V gene TRBV7-9; D might be TRBD1 (6 bases). Sequencing was done on a sample of PBMCs or T cells enriched from blood (not recorded which). The receptor comes from a woman between 50 and 59 years old with acute COVID-19. CDR3 nucleotides: TGTGCCAGCAGTCCTCCCAGCAGGGGCTACGAGCAGTACTTC. Its protein product is CASSPPSRGYEQYF.